This T cell receptor (beta chain) comes out of a study of OX40 agonist ivuxolimab in advanced cancers. Using immunoSEQ multiplex PCR, the repertoire was profiled, and TCRdb retains in-frame clones only, with some absent. The sample has some 37,000 clones, 80% to 90% seen once; the top ten hold roughly 20%. V dropped 4 bases and J dropped 0; count of bases not matched to a gene: 11. Germline assignment: CDR1 MDHEN and CDR2 SYDVKM. The CDR3 contains 18 residues. Sequences were derived from CD4+ or CD8+ T cells sorted from blood, sampled in a trial of the OX40 agonist ivuxolimab. This sequence joins TRBV28 and TRBJ1-1, with TRBD1 matching 10 bases. This sequence originates from an adult with an advanced solid tumor such as melanoma, head and neck, liver or kidney cancer. Here the CDR3 DNA reads TGTGCCAGCAGTTCCCCTTCGACAGGGGGCCGAATGAACACTGAAGCTTTCTTT. This sequence encodes CASSSPSTGGRMNTEAFF.